The T cell receptor beta chain under discussion was sequenced for a study of T cell changes during pregnancy in multiple sclerosis. With 6 bases clipped from V and 5 bases from J, the junction kept 13 bases outside the gene matches. The germline CDR1 and CDR2 sequences are KGHSH and LQKENI. The CDR3 is 16 residues long. Clones were read by immunoSEQ multiplex PCR, and TCRdb kept only the in-frame ones, dropping some. The sample holds around 50,000 clones, roughly 91% seen once. The rearrangement links TRBV18 to TRBJ2-7, with TRBD1 matching over 10 bases. The clonotype was recovered from a female donor with multiple sclerosis, enrolled in a pregnancy study. This specimen was CD4+ T cells from peripheral blood mononuclear cells, taken in the third trimester of pregnancy. CDR3 in amino acids: CASSRGAGQGIHEQYF. CDR3 sequence (DNA): TGTGCCAGCTCGCGCGGAGCGGGACAGGGGATCCACGAGCAGTACTTC.